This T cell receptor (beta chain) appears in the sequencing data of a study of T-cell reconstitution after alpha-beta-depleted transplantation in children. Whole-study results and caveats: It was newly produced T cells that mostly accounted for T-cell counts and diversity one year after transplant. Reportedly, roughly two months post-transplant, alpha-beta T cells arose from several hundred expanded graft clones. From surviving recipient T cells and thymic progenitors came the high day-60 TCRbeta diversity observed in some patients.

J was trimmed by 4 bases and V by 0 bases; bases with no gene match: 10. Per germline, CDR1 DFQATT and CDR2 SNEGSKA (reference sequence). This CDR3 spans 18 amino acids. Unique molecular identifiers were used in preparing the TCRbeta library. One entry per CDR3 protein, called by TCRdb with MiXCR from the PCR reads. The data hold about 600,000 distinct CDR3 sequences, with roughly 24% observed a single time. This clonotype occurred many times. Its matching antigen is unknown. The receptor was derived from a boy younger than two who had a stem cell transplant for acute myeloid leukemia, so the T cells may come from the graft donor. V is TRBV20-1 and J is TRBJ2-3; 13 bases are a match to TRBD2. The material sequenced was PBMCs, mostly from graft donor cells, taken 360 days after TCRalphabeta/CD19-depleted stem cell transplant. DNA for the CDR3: TGCAGTGCTAGAGAGACTAGCGGGGGGCACCCTCTCTCAGATACGCAGTATTTT. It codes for CSARETSGGHPLSDTQYF.